This TCR beta chain was captured in a study of CD8 T cell repertoires and HIV-1 epitope variants. Profiling relied on immunoSEQ multiplex PCR, and the TCRdb table lists in-frame clones only, not all of them. Of some 4,400 clones detected, about 67% appear once; the ten largest clones hold approximately 48%. This clone appeared a single time. What it binds is not known. The CDR3 consists of 14 residues. V dropped 2 bases and J dropped 13 bases, with 15 bases sitting between them. From germline, CDR1 is WSHSY and CDR2 SAAADI. The sequence came from a male donor with HIV. The chain couples TRBV10-2 to TRBJ1-6; D might be TRBD1 (5 bases). The sequencing sample was made of cultured CD8+ T cells derived from PBMCs. The CDR3 spells CASSEAGGEAPLHF. The DNA of the CDR3 is TGCGCCAGCAGTGAGGCCGGGGGAGAGGCGCCCCTCCACTTT.